This T cell receptor (beta chain) originates from a study of tumor-infiltrating lymphocytes in localized non-small cell lung cancer. About the study: Some samples were collected after neoadjuvant chemotherapy; smokers, never-smokers and several histologies were included. Resected tumor was paired with non-adjacent uninvolved lung from the same patient.

Points on this clone: What it recognizes is unknown.

Trimming cost V 1 base and J 4 bases; bases outside gene matches: 6. The CDR3 totals 17 residues. Germline V gene data show CDR1 as SGHTA and CDR2 as FQGNSA. Study outcomes and limitations: Tumor T-cell fraction from TCR sequencing was not associated with recurrence-free survival (p = 0.61).

Sequenced by immunoSEQ multiplex PCR; TCRdb stores in-frame clones only, minus some. In the table there are 12,000 or so clones, 60% to 85% of which are singletons. The chain is built from TRBV7-2 and TRBJ2-1, with TRBD2 matching over 11 bases. Material: lung tumor tissue. The TCR was taken from a human donor with non-small cell lung cancer. The CDR3 DNA reads as TGTGCCAGCAGCTTAGAGGCCGGGACTAGCGGTTACAATGAGCAGTTCTTC. As protein: CASSLEAGTSGYNEQFF.